This T cell receptor beta chain is drawn from a study of blood T cell repertoires in COVID-19. Original analysis: Reference gene primer amplification in the assay estimated nucleated cell counts. Only in-frame clones appear in the TCRdb table, and some are missing; sequencing was by immunoSEQ multiplex PCR. Clone size and the V and J calls come from that table; the DNA yielded D and trimming. The repertoire includes tens of thousands of clones, 85% to 90% of them detected once, and 28% sits in the top ten. From germline, CDR1 is SGHRS and CDR2 YFSETQ. The CDR3 has 15 amino acids. V lost 0 bases and J lost 5; bases outside the gene matches: 5.

This receptor was obtained from a human donor in a cohort sampled during active COVID-19. Specimen: peripheral blood. The chain employs TRBV5-1 and TRBJ2-7; 10 nucleotides line up with TRBD2. The CDR3 loop is CASSLALAGVNEQYF. The CDR3 region has the DNA TGCGCCAGCAGCTTGGCCCTAGCGGGAGTGAACGAGCAGTACTTC.